A single sample gave rise to the 22 T cell receptor beta chains below, sequenced in a study of cytotoxic CD8 clonotypes in ibrutinib-treated CLL listed by TCRdb under 2021. Library preparation was by the immunoSEQ multiplex PCR assay. TCRdb retrieved this table from immuneACCESS and kept in-frame rearrangements only. Not all clones are present; in checked studies, unresolved V genes account for under half, and no reason is known for the remainder. This sample lists approximately 350,000 clones; roughly two thirds were detected once. The top ten clones comprise roughly 6% of the sample. The sample was PBMCs, taken after 36 months of ibrutinib treatment. Every receptor here comes from a human donor with chronic lymphocytic leukemia.

The chain couples TRBV19 to TRBJ1-2; 7 nucleotides match TRBD1. CDR1 and CDR2 (germline): LNHDA, SQIVND (reference sequence). The CDR3 is made up of 12 amino acids. The V segment lost 10 bases and the J segment 7 bases; nucleotides outside the gene matches: 9. The CDR3 DNA reads as TGTGCCACTTGGGACAGCCATGGTGGCTACACCTTC. Translating gives CATWDSHGGYTF.

This clone showed up just once. This sequence joins TRBV5-8 and TRBJ2-7; TRBD1 is a possible D gene (6 bases). The CDR3 contains 15 residues. The V end lost 0 bases, the J end lost 2 bases, and 12 bases lay between the germline ends. Per germline, CDR1 SGHTS and CDR2 YDEGEE. The CDR3 region is CASSLAPGQAYEQYF. In DNA form, the CDR3 reads TGTGCCAGCAGCTTGGCTCCGGGACAAGCCTACGAGCAGTACTTC.

The genes are TRBV4-1 and TRBJ1-2; D is ambiguous. CDR1 and CDR2 from the germline V gene are MGHRA and YSYEKL. This CDR3 region has 16 residues. The V end lost 0 bases, the J end lost 8 bases, and 19 bases lay between the germline ends. The CDR3 sequence is CASSQEGFGWSRGYTF. For the CDR3, the DNA is TGCGCCAGCAGCCAAGAAGGATTCGGGTGGTCCCGGGGCTACACCTTC.

Of note for this clone: One base away lies a much larger clone, so this may be a sequencing read error. This CDR3 is also generated by other DNA sequences in the sample. This rearrangement joins TRBV11-3 to TRBJ1-1; D remains unclear. The germline V gene encodes CDR1 SGHNT and CDR2 YENEEA. The CDR3 is 13 residues long. V was pared by 1 base and J by 1 base, with 4 bases between. DNA for the CDR3: TGTGCCAGCAGCTTAGGTGGGAACACTGAAGCTTTCTTT. It codes for CASSLGGNTEAFF.

V usage is TRBV19 and J usage is TRBJ1-2; no reliable D call. CDR3 length equals 14 residues. V lost 10 bases, J lost 2 bases, and 17 bases lay in between. Germline values: CDR1 LNHDA, CDR2 SQIVND (reference sequence). The CDR3 DNA sequence: TGTGCCACCCACCTCGCGTCTACAAACTATGGCTACACCTTC. This translates into CATHLASTNYGYTF.

The chain uses TRBV7-2 and TRBJ1-5, with a weak D call TRBD1 (6 bases). V lost 0 bases, J lost 1 base, and 7 bases lay in between. The CDR3 has 15 residues. CDR1 is SGHTA and CDR2 is FQGNSA in the germline V gene. CDR3 amino acids: CASSLAGASNQPQHF. The DNA of the CDR3 is TGTGCCAGCAGCTTAGCGGGGGCAAGCAATCAGCCCCAGCATTTT.

CDR3 sequence: CASSDGGAGETQYF. The CDR3 region has the DNA TGTGCCAGCAGTGATGGGGGCGCGGGGGAGACCCAGTACTTC. This rearrangement joins TRBV6-1 to TRBJ2-5; tentatively, D is TRBD1 or TRBD2 (6 bases each). CDR3 length: 14 residues. V was cut by 3 bases and J by 5 bases, with 13 bases left in between. CDR1 is MNHNS and CDR2 is SASEGT in the germline V gene.

The chain carries TRBV7-2 and TRBJ2-1; TRBD2 might be the D (5 bases). The CDR3 contains 13 residues. Germline CDR1 and CDR2: SGHTA and FQGNSA. V was pared by 1 base and J by 5 bases, with 6 bases between. The CDR3 loop reads CASSLGRDNEQFF. In DNA, the CDR3 is TGTGCCAGCAGCTTAGGGCGGGACAATGAGCAGTTCTTC.

The sample holds a few counts of this clone. This chain links TRBV10-3 with TRBJ2-3; D uncertain. CDR1 ENHRY and CDR2 SYGVKD come from the germline V gene. Trimming stripped 2 bases from V and 2 bases from J, with 8 bases between. The CDR3 covers 14 residues. The CDR3 spells CAISEGSPTDTQYF. Written as DNA, the CDR3 is TGTGCCATCAGTGAGGGATCACCCACAGATACGCAGTATTTT.

CDR3 nucleotide sequence: TGCGCCAGCAGCTTCACAGGGGTGATTGACACCATATATTTT. Protein: CASSFTGVIDTIYF. J is TRBJ1-3 and V is TRBV5-1, with TRBD1 matching over 7 bases. This CDR3 has 14 residues. After removal of 2 bases from V and 8 bases from J, the junction contained 7 bases not matched to a gene. Germline V gene data show CDR1 as SGHRS and CDR2 as YFSETQ.

This clone was recorded only once. The chain links TRBV11-3 to TRBJ2-3; D not certain. Germline CDR1 reads SGHNT; CDR2 reads YENEEA. The V end was cut by 1 base, the J end by 6 bases, with 5 bases between. The CDR3 runs to 12 residues. The CDR3 region is CASSLGEDTQYF. DNA for the CDR3: TGTGCCAGCAGCTTAGGAGAGGATACGCAGTATTTT.

The V call is TRBV15, the J call TRBJ1-4; 7 bases agree with TRBD1. There are 16 residues in the CDR3. Germline CDR1 reads LNHNV; CDR2 reads YYDKDF (reference sequence). With 2 bases clipped from V and 7 bases from J, the junction kept 10 bases outside the gene matches. The CDR3 sequence is CATSRIPGGKGEKLFF. In DNA, the CDR3 is TGTGCCACCAGCAGAATTCCAGGGGGGAAAGGTGAAAAACTGTTTTTT.

The rearrangement uses TRBV10-2 and TRBJ2-3; D possibly corresponds to TRBD2 (7 bases). The V gene's germline CDR1 is WSHSY and CDR2 SAAADI. V was pared by 2 bases and J by 2 bases, with 20 bases between. This CDR3 comprises 18 residues. CDR3 amino acids: CASSEVVWGGRATDTQYF. CDR3 in DNA: TGCGCCAGCAGTGAGGTGGTATGGGGGGGCAGGGCCACAGATACGCAGTATTTT.

The V and J genes are TRBV27 and TRBJ2-1; 13 nucleotides match TRBD2. This CDR3 comprises 17 residues. Germline V gives CDR1 MNHEY, CDR2 SMNVEV (reference sequence). V was clipped by 5 bases and J by 7 bases; unmatched bases: 11. The CDR3 reads CASSIYGLAGVSNEQFF. The CDR3 region has the DNA TGTGCCAGCAGTATATACGGACTAGCGGGAGTTAGTAATGAGCAGTTCTTC.

The chain recombines TRBV7-9 with TRBJ2-5, with no clear D. The V end was cut by 2 bases, the J end by 0 bases, with 13 bases between. This CDR3 is built from 16 residues. Germline loops: CDR1 SEHNR, CDR2 FQNEAQ (reference sequence). CDR3 nucleotides: TGTGCCAGCAGCTTAAGGTTCGGAACATACCAAGAGACCCAGTACTTC. Amino acid sequence: CASSLRFGTYQETQYF.

The chain couples TRBV5-6 to TRBJ1-3; a possible D gene is TRBD1 (6 bases). The CDR3 runs 14 residues. Germline assignment: CDR1 SGHDT and CDR2 YYEEEE. Trimming left V 4 bases short and J 2 bases short, with 10 bases between. The CDR3 spells CASSLWTAGNTIYF. The CDR3 nucleotides read TGTGCCAGCAGCCTCTGGACAGCTGGAAACACCATATATTTT.

There are a few counts of this clone. The chain couples TRBV5-1 to TRBJ1-2; tentative D call: TRBD1 (6 bases). CDR1 is SGHRS and CDR2 is YFSETQ in the germline V gene. CDR3 length equals 14 residues. The V end was cut by 6 bases, the J end by 3 bases, with 15 bases between. CDR3 sequence (DNA): TGCGCCAGCAATTTACAGGGAGGCGACTATGGCTACACCTTC. Encoded protein: CASNLQGGDYGYTF.

The V gene is TRBV11-1, the J gene TRBJ2-7, with D hard to call. Trimming took off 6 bases at V and 2 bases at J, with 8 bases between the two ends. Germline loops: CDR1 SGHAT, CDR2 FQDESV (reference sequence). The CDR3 is 12 residues long. The CDR3 nucleotides read TGTGCCAGCAGTCTACAGACCTACGAGCAGTACTTC. Translating it yields CASSLQTYEQYF.

The chain has TRBV19 and TRBJ1-1; TRBD1 is a possible D gene (5 bases). V was cut by 3 bases and J by 7 bases, with 9 bases left in between. The CDR3 has 12 residues. CDR1 is LNHDA, CDR2 SQIVND, per germline (reference sequence). CDR3 loop: CASSILRGEAFF. CDR3 coding DNA: TGTGCCAGTAGTATCTTGAGGGGTGAAGCTTTCTTT.

Here the CDR3 reads CASSETGTPVWGANVLTF. The CDR3 DNA follows: TGTGCCAGCAGCGAGACCGGGACACCGGTGTGGGGGGCCAACGTCCTGACTTTC. The J gene is TRBJ2-6, the V gene TRBV5-6; tentative D call: TRBD1 (6 bases). CDR3 length equals 18 residues. Trimming cost V 4 bases and J 4 bases, with 21 bases left between them. Germline V gene lookup returns CDR1 SGHDT and CDR2 YYEEEE.

The CDR3 DNA reads TGCGCCAGCAGCTTCTTGGCAGGTCCTGACACTGAAGCTTTCTTT. Translated, it gives CASSFLAGPDTEAFF. This chain joins TRBV5-1 and TRBJ1-1; D remains ambiguous. The CDR3 is made up of 15 amino acids. Germline assignment: CDR1 SGHRS and CDR2 YFSETQ. Between the trimmed V and J ends, which lost 2 bases and 3 bases, there was a span of 14 bases. Full variable domain (outside the CDR3, taken from reference TRBV5-1 and TRBJ1-1): KAGVTQTPRYLIKTRGQQVTLSCSPISGHRSVSWYQQTPGQGLQFLFEYFSETQRNKGNFPGRFSGRQFSNSRSEMNVSTLELGDSALYLCASSFLAGPDTEAFFGQGTRLTVV.

In its sample, this clone was seen a few times. The genes are TRBV2 and TRBJ1-2; 8 nucleotides agree with TRBD1. CDR3 length equals 14 residues. The ends lost 0 bases at V and 5 bases at J; junction bases unmatched: 2. Germline lookup yields CDR1 SNHLY and CDR2 FYNNEI. CDR3 DNA: TGTGCCAGCAGTGAAGCGAGGGACAGGTATGGCTACACCTTC. It codes for CASSEARDRYGYTF.